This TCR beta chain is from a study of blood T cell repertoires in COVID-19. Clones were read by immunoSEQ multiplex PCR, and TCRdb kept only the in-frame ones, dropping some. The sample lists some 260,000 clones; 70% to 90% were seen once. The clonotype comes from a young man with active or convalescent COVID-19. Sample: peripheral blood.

The CDR3 DNA reads as TGTGCCAGCAGTGACTCGTGGAGGGGAGTCTACACCTTC. This encodes CASSDSWRGVYTF. J is TRBJ1-2 and V is TRBV6-4, with a tentative D call TRBD1 (5 bases). Germline CDR1 and CDR2: MRHNA and SNTAGT. Trimming left V 0 bases short and J 10 bases short, with 12 bases between. The length of the CDR3 is 13 residues.